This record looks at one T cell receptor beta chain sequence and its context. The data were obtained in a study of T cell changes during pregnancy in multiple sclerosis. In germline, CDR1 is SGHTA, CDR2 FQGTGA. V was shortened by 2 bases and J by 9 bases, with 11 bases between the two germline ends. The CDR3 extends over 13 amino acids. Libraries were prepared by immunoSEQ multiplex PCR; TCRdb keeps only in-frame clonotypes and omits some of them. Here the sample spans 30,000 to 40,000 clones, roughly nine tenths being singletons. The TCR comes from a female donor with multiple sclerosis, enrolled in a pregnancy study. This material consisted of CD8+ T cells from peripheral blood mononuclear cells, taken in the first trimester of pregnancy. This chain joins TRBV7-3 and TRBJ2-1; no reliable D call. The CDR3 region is CASSLGRIGEQFF. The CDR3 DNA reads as TGTGCCAGCAGCTTAGGGCGTATCGGTGAGCAGTTCTTC.